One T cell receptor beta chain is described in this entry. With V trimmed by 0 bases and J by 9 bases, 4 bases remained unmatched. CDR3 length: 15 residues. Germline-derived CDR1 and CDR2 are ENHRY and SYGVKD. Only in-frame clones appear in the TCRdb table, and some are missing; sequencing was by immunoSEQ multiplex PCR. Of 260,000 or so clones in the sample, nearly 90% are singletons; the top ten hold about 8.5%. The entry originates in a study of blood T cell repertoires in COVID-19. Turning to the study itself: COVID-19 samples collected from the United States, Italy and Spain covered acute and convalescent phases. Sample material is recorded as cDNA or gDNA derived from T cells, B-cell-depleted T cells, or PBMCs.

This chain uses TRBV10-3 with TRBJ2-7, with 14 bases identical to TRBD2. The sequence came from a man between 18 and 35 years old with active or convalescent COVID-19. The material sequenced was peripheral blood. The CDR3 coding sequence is TGTGCCATCAGTGAGTCTGGGACTAGCGGGGGTAGGCAGTACTTC. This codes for CAISESGTSGGRQYF.